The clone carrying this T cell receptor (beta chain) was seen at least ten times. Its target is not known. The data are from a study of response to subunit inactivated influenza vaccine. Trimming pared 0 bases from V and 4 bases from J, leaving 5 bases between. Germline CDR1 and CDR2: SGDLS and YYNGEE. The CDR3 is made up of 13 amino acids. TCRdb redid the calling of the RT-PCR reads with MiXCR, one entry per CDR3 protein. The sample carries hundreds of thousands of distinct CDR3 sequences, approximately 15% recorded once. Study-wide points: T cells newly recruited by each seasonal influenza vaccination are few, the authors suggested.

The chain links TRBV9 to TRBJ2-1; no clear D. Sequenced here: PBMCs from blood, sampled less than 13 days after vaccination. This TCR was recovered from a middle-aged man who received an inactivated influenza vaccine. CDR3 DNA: TGTGCCAGCAGCGTAGAGTGGTACAATGAGCAGTTCTTC. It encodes CASSVEWYNEQFF.